This section outlines one T cell receptor (beta chain) sequence together with its context. The clone's antigen remains unknown. Base quality data are lacking; no much larger clone is found one base away. The protocol used for the library was the immunoSEQ multiplex PCR assay. TCRdb re-hosts the immuneACCESS table, in-frame sequences only. Its copies lack some clones; in the studies checked, an unresolved V gene accounts for under half of them, and the cause for the rest is not known. Here the sample has approximately 120,000 clones; around 89% occur a single time. The top ten clonotypes cover about 16% of the sample. These data come from a study of control samples from healthy donors and cancer patients (dated by TCRdb to about 2020). Trimming costs V 6 bases and J 8 bases, and their ends lie 10 bases apart. CDR1 and CDR2 are drawn from the germline V gene: MDHEN, SYDVKM. The CDR3 measures 12 amino acids from cysteine to phenylalanine. Here the CDR3 DNA is all that survives: 36 bases in frame from base 1.

Sample: blood. This sequence uses TRBV28 and TRBJ1-4; the D segment cannot be called with confidence. The TCR was taken from a woman in her forties or fifties in good health. The DNA reads TGTGCCAGCAGCACACTGGGGGAAAAACTGTTTTTT. Translated, this is CASSTLGEKLFF.